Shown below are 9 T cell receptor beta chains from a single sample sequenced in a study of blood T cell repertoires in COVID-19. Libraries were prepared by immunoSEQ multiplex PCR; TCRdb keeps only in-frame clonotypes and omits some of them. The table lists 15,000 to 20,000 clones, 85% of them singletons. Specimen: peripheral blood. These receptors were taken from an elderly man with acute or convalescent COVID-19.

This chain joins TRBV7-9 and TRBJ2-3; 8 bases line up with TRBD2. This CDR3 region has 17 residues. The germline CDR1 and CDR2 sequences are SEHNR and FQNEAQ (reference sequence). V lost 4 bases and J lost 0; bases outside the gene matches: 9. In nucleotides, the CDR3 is TGTGCCAGCAGCTCCGTAGGCGGGGGGACTAGCACAGATACGCAGTATTTT. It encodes CASSSVGGGTSTDTQYF.

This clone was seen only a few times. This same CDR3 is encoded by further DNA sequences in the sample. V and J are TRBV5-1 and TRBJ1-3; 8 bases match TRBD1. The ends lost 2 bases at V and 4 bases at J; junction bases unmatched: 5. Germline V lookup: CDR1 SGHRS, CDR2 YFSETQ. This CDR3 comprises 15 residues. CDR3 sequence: CASSFDRGGGNTIYF. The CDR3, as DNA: TGCGCCAGCAGCTTCGACAGGGGAGGCGGAAACACCATATATTTT.

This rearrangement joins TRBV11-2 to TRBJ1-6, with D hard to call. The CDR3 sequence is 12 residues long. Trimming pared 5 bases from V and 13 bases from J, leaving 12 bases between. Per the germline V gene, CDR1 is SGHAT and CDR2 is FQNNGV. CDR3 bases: TGTGCCAGCAGCCCGAACTACCCCCCCCTCCACTTT. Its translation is CASSPNYPPLHF.

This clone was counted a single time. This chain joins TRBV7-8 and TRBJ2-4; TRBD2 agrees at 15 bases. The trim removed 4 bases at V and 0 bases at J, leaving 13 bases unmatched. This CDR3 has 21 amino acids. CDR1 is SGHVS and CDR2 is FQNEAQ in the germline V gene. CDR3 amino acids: CASSSPVVGLAGGLAKNIQYF. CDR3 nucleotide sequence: TGTGCCAGCAGCTCCCCGGTTGTGGGACTAGCGGGGGGCCTAGCCAAAAACATTCAGTACTTC.

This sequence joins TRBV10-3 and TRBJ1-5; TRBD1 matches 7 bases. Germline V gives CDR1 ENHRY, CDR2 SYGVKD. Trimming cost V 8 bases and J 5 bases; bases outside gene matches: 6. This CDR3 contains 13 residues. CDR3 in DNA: TGTGCCATCCGGGACAGTGATCATCAGCCCCAGCATTTT. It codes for CAIRDSDHQPQHF.

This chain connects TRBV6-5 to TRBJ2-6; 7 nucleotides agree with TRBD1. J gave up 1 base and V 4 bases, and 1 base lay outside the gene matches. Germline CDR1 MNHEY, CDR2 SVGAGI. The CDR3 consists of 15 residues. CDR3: CASSSGGSGANVLTF. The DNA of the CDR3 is TGTGCCAGCAGTTCAGGGGGTTCTGGGGCCAACGTCCTGACTTTC.

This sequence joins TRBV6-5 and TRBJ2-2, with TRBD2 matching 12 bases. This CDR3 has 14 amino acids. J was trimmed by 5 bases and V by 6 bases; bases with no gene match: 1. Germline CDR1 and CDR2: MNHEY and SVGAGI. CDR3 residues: CASRGLAGTGELFF. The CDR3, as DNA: TGTGCCAGCAGGGGACTAGCGGGTACCGGGGAGCTGTTTTTT.

Written as DNA, the CDR3 is TGTGCCAGCAGTGACTCTGGGCCGTACACCGGGGAGCTGTTTTTT. Protein sequence: CASSDSGPYTGELFF. The chain recombines TRBV6-4 with TRBJ2-2; D uncertain. Germline lookup yields CDR1 MRHNA and CDR2 SNTAGT. This CDR3 contains 15 residues. V was cut by 0 bases and J by 3 bases, with 8 bases left in between.

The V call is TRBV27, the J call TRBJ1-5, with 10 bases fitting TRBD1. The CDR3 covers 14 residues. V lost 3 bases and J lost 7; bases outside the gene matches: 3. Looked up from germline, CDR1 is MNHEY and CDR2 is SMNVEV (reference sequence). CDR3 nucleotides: TGTGCCAGCAGTTTGACAGGGGGCTTACAGCCCCAGCATTTT. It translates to CASSLTGGLQPQHF.